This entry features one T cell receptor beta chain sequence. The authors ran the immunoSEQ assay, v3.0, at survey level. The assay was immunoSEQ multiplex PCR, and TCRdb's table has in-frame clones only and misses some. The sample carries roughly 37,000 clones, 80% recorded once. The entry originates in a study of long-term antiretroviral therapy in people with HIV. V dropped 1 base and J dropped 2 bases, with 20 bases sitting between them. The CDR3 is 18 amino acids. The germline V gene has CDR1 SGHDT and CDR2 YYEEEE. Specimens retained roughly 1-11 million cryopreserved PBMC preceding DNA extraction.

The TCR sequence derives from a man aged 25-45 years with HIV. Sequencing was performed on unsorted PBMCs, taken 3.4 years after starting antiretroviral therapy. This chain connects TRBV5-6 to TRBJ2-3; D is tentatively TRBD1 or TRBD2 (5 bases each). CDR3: CASSLIYRGTGVTDTQYF. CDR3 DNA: TGTGCCAGCAGCTTGATTTATAGAGGGACCGGGGTCACAGATACGCAGTATTTT. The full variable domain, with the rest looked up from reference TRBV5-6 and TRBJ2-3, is DAGVTQSPTHLIKTRGQQVTLRCSPKSGHDTVSWYQQALGQGPQFIFQYYEEEERQRGNFPDRFSGHQFPNYSSELNVNALLLGDSALYLCASSLIYRGTGVTDTQYFGPGTRLTVL.